The rows below give T cell receptor beta chains drawn from one sample of a study of CXCR3-negative and CXCR3-positive naive CD8 T cells. TCRdb re-called the 5' RACE reads and catalogs CDR3 proteins one per entry, DNA excluded. This sample contains about 150,000 distinct CDR3 sequences. Sequencing was done on a sample of naive CXCR3+ CD8+ T cells from blood. The receptors derive from a human donor in good health. Some clones in this sample may be carry-over from other donors' samples. Each CDR3 is given with its conserved first and last residue.

j_gene,v_gene,len,CDR3aa
TRBJ2-2,TRBV29-1,13,CSGTGAHTGELFF
TRBJ1-2,TRBV29-1,11,CSVVGDYGYTF
TRBJ1-1,TRBV29-1,11,CSGFGLGGAFF
TRBJ2-1,TRBV5-1,14,CASSLETSVNEQFF
TRBJ2-7,TRBV7-8,15,CASSQGGTRTYEQYF
TRBJ1-2,TRBV7-9,16,CASSRSGQTINYGYTF
TRBJ2-3,TRBV27,15,CASRPQGISTDTQYF
TRBJ2-7,TRBV2,12,CASRLLLNEQYF
TRBJ2-3,TRBV6-5,15,CASSYQWTGEDTQYF
TRBJ2-5,TRBV11-2,16,CASSPPRGQDQETQYF
TRBJ2-2,TRBV28,19,CASSLLAATSGESTGELFF
TRBJ1-1,TRBV5-6,14,CASSVLRALTEAFF
TRBJ2-1,TRBV11-2,12,CASSLPVNEQFF
TRBJ2-1,TRBV12-3/TRBV12-4,15,CASSSDLSSYNEQFF
TRBJ1-2,TRBV10-3,15,CAIRVGQGANYGYTF
TRBJ2-3,TRBV4-3,16,CASSQDLGTGGNTQYF
TRBJ2-5,TRBV7-9,16,CASSSPHRGATETQYF
TRBJ2-7,TRBV20-1,13,CSANWVSSYEQYF
TRBJ2-1,TRBV28,12,CASRLRGNEQFF
TRBJ2-5,TRBV6-5,15,CASRRGSPGQETQYF
TRBJ2-1,TRBV7-9,14,CASSPGQGVGEQFF
TRBJ1-2,TRBV15,13,CATRTGSHYGYTF
TRBJ2-5,TRBV3-1,16,CASSQDFYWEGETQYF
TRBJ1-1,TRBV7-9,14,CASSFPWRNTEAFF
TRBJ1-6,TRBV5-5,14,CASSFGLGDSPLHF
TRBJ2-3,TRBV9,16,CASSPGMAGATDTQYF
TRBJ1-2,TRBV12-3/TRBV12-4,14,CASSYPWTGQGYTF
TRBJ2-2,TRBV7-9,13,CASRGQYTGELFF
TRBJ2-1,TRBV7-6,15,CASSSPGPKGDEQFF
TRBJ2-7,TRBV13,14,CASSLVLSTGEQYF
TRBJ1-1,TRBV20-1,13,CSAPGQGDTEAFF
TRBJ2-3,TRBV20-1,14,CSARAGAPTDTQYF
TRBJ2-7,TRBV6-1,17,CASSEERFREYSYEQYF
TRBJ2-5,TRBV7-8,15,CASSLRLKGQETQYF
TRBJ2-1,TRBV7-2,16,CASSADRGIPYNEQFF
TRBJ1-6,TRBV7-9,12,CASNADNSPLHF
TRBJ1-2,TRBV1,13,CTSSQTDNYGYTF
TRBJ2-3,TRBV13,16,CASSSRSTDFLDTQYF
TRBJ1-1,TRBV6-5,13,CASSSGQNTEAFF
TRBJ1-1,TRBV6-6,16,CASSNKYRGSHTEAFF
TRBJ2-1,TRBV5-5,16,CASSLLGREIDNEQFF
TRBJ2-3,TRBV7-9,14,CASSYGGLTDTQYF
TRBJ2-7,TRBV12-3/TRBV12-4,16,CASSLKPGLAGREQYF
TRBJ2-3,TRBV20-1,16,CSARVLTEGPPDTQYF
TRBJ2-7,TRBV6-6,14,CASSGSPRVLEQYF
TRBJ2-7,TRBV13,18,CASSSLRLTGEELGEQYF
TRBJ2-4,TRBV28,13,CASSFPTNDIQYF
TRBJ2-1,TRBV10-3,12,CAIETGANEQFF
TRBJ2-2,TRBV4-1,15,CASSQPGQGTGELFF
TRBJ1-1,TRBV5-4,14,CASSFETVNTEAFF
TRBJ2-1,TRBV4-2,16,CASSQEGRVTYNEQFF
TRBJ1-1,TRBV10-1,13,CASSEQGNTEAFF
TRBJ2-7,TRBV25-1,14,CASSEYGISYEQYF
TRBJ2-6,TRBV28,17,CASRGRPGFSGANVLTF
TRBJ2-5,TRBV7-8,13,CASITPPQETQYF